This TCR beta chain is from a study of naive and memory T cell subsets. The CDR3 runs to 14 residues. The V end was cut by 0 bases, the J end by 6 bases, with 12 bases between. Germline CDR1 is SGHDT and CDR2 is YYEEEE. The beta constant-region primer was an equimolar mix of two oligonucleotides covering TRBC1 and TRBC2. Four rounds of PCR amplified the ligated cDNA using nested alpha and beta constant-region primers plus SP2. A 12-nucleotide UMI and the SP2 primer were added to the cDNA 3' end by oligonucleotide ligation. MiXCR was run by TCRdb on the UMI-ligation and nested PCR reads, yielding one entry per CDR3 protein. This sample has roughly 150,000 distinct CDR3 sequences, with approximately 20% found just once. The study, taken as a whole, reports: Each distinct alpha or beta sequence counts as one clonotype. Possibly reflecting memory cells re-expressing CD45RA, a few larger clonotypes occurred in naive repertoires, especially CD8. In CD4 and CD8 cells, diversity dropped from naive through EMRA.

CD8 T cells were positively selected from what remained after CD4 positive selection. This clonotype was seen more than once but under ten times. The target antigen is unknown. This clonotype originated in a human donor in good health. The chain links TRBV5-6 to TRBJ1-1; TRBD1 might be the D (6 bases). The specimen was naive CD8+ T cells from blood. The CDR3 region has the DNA TGTGCCAGCAGCTTGGGCACAGGGTCTCCTGAAGCTTTCTTT. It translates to CASSLGTGSPEAFF.